The entry that follows covers one T cell receptor (beta chain) sequence. Its antigen is as yet unknown. This entry is derived from a study of tumor-infiltrating lymphocytes in primary liver carcinoma. Study-level points and caveats: Tumors had a significantly higher top-250-clone fraction than blood (p = 0.039).

The investigators made TCR beta cDNA from around 530 ng total RNA, using a constant-region primer. Amplification in three nested multiplex PCR rounds with slightly modified ARM-PCR gave rise to TCR beta libraries. Each of the first two PCR rounds ran approximately 10 cycles with TRBV1-TRBV30 forward and C-beta reverse primers. TCRdb processed the multiplex PCR reads anew with MiXCR; each CDR3 protein has one entry. The data contain about 200,000 distinct CDR3 sequences, almost 65% of them seen just once; the ten biggest clones take up roughly 6.8%. Both blood RNA, taken from unsorted whole blood, and germline DNA were extracted. The CDR3 loop spans 13 amino acids. The germline CDR1 and CDR2 sequences are MNHEY and SVGAGI. Trimming removed 6 bases at V and 10 bases at J, with 16 bases between.

Sequencing was carried out using peripheral blood. The source of this sequence is a woman aged 55-70 years with primary liver carcinoma and hepatitis B virus infection. This rearrangement joins TRBV6-5 to TRBJ2-1; D is uncertain. The DNA for the CDR3 is TGTGCCAGCAGCTCCCTTATGGTGAAGGAGCAGTTCTTC. Its translation is CASSSLMVKEQFF.